A single T cell receptor beta chain is shown here with its context. Original data processing: The authors estimated nucleated cell counts from reference gene primer amplification. TCRdb keeps only in-frame clones here, not all; method: immunoSEQ multiplex PCR. The V and J calls and clone size are taken from that table; D and trimming were inferred from the DNA. The sample has about 280,000 clones; around 90% are singletons. The sample belongs to a study of blood T cell repertoires in COVID-19. At the level of the study: Samples came from the United States, Italy and Spain, spanning acute and convalescent COVID-19. From T cells, B-cell-depleted T cells, or PBMCs came the material, which was cDNA or gDNA.

The V gene's germline CDR1 is SGHVS and CDR2 FQNEAQ. Trimming removed 5 bases from V and 4 bases from J, with 23 bases in between. The CDR3 consists of 17 residues. Sequences were obtained from peripheral blood. This chain uses TRBV7-8 with TRBJ1-2; D gene uncertain. The source of this sequence is a man between 18 and 29 years old with active or convalescent COVID-19. CDR3 DNA: TGTGCCAGCAGCCCGATCGCACAGAGTTCTGGGTTCTATGGCTACACCTTC. The encoded protein is CASSPIAQSSGFYGYTF.